The entry that follows covers one T cell receptor beta chain sequence. This specimen comes from a study of shared clonotypes between healthy human individuals. Study background: Per donor, three plates held CD4 naive cells, three held CD4 memory, two held CD8 naive and one held CD8 memory.

Germline V gives CDR1 MNHEY, CDR2 SVGAGI. V was clipped by 6 bases and J by 9 bases; unmatched bases: 13. CDR3 length equals 15 residues. Authors' methods: ImmunoSEQ junction-only sequences lacked quality scores, so their filtering differed. This table comes from immunoSEQ multiplex PCR, and its TCRdb copy is limited to in-frame clones, with some not included. V and J calls and clone size are given by that table; D and trimming were obtained from the DNA. The sample contains 1.5 million to 1.9 million clones, under 99% of which appear only once. The sequencing sample was made of naive CD4+ T cells sorted from blood. Subset denoted: CD45RA+ positively selected. The chain links TRBV6-5 to TRBJ2-1; TRBD2 matches at 8 bases. The source is a young man in good health. The CDR3, as DNA: TGTGCCAGCAGACGTAGCGGGACCAACGGGGGTGAGCAGTTCTTC. Translating gives CASRRSGTNGGEQFF.